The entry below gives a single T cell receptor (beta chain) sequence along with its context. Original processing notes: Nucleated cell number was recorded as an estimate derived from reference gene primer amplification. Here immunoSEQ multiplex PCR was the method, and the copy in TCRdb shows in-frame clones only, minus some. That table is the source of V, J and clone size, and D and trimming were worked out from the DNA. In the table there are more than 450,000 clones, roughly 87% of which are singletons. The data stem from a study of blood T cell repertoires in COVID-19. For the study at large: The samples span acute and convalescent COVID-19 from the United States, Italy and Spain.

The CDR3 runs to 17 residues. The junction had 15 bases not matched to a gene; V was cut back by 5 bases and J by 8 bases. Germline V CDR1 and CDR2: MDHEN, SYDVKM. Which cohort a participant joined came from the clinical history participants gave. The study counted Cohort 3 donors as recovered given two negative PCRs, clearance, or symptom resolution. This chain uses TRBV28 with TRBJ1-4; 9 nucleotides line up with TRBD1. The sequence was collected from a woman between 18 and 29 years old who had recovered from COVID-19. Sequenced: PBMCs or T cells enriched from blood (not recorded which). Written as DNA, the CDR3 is TGTGCCAGCAGTCCTGGGACAGGGACCTTTCGGAAAGAAAAACTGTTTTTT. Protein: CASSPGTGTFRKEKLFF.